Following are 20 T cell receptor beta chains from one sample sequenced in a study of memory CD4+ T cells and cytomegalovirus serostatus. Only in-frame clones appear in the TCRdb table, and some are missing; sequencing was by immunoSEQ multiplex PCR. The top ten clones hold roughly 0.94% of a sample with around 60,000 clones, roughly four fifths of them seen once. Single viable CD3+CD4+CD8-CD45RO+ cells were sorted as the memory CD4+ T cells. The specimen was memory CD4+ T cells from blood. The receptors originated from an adult in good health and CMV-seronegative.

V gene TRBV28 combines with J gene TRBJ1-1; D remains ambiguous. This CDR3 has 8 residues. Trimming stripped 8 bases from V and 9 bases from J, with 4 bases between. Germline V lookup: CDR1 MDHEN, CDR2 SYDVKM. CDR3 DNA: TGTGCCAGCGGTAAAGCTTTCTTT. It encodes CASGKAFF.

In its sample, this clone was seen a few times. The genes are TRBV11-2 and TRBJ1-1; D unclear. Germline V CDR1 and CDR2: SGHAT, FQNNGV. The CDR3 loop spans 11 amino acids. V lost 5 bases and J 8 bases, leaving 9 bases between the germline ends. The CDR3 region is CASSARTEAFF. As DNA, the CDR3 is TGTGCCAGCAGCGCGAGGACCGAAGCTTTCTTT.

The V call is TRBV25-1, the J call TRBJ2-1; 7 bases align to TRBD1. With V trimmed by 3 bases and J by 0 bases, 5 bases remained unmatched. The CDR3 is 16 residues long. Germline values: CDR1 MGHDK, CDR2 SYGVNS. CDR3 sequence (DNA): TGTGCCAGCAGTGATCGAGGGGGCTCCTCCTACAATGAGCAGTTCTTC. Its translation is CASSDRGGSSYNEQFF.

The rearrangement joins TRBV29-1 to TRBJ2-3; 10 bases match TRBD2. V shed 4 bases, J shed 4 bases, and the junction held 5 bases outside the gene matches. CDR1 is SQVTM, CDR2 ANQGSEA, per germline. This CDR3 region has 14 residues. The CDR3 loop reads CSVGASGSADTQYF. CDR3 nucleotides: TGCAGCGTTGGGGCTAGCGGGAGCGCAGATACGCAGTATTTT.

The rearrangement links TRBV18 to TRBJ1-1; maybe TRBD1 (5 bases). The V gene lost 3 bases and the J gene lost 0 bases, with 14 bases spanning the gap. The germline V gene has CDR1 KGHSH and CDR2 LQKENI. The CDR3 runs 16 residues. Here the CDR3 reads CASSPDHGTVNTEAFF. CDR3 in DNA: TGTGCCAGCTCACCCGATCATGGGACGGTGAACACTGAAGCTTTCTTT.

The DNA of the CDR3 is TGCGCCAGCAGCTTGGGGGATTCCACCTCGAATGAGCAGTTCTTC. Its translation is CASSLGDSTSNEQFF. The chain recombines TRBV5-1 with TRBJ2-1; D is unresolved. Trimming shortened V by 0 bases and J by 7 bases, and 14 bases separated the two germline ends. This CDR3 has 15 residues. The germline V gene encodes CDR1 SGHRS and CDR2 YFSETQ.

The CDR3 region has the DNA TGTGCCAGCACCAGACAGGGGGGAACTGAAGCTTTCTTT. It encodes CASTRQGGTEAFF. The chain has TRBV28 and TRBJ1-1; 9 bases align to TRBD1. Germline V CDR1 and CDR2: MDHEN, SYDVKM. The CDR3 is 13 amino acids. After removal of 7 bases from V and 5 bases from J, the junction contained 5 bases not matched to a gene. The whole variable domain, remainder taken from reference TRBV28 and TRBJ1-1, is DVKVTQSSRYLVKRTGEKVFLECVQDMDHENMFWYRQDPGLGLRLIYFSYDVKMKEKGDIPEGYSVSREKKERFSLILESASTNQTSMYLCASTRQGGTEAFFGQGTRLTVV.

The CDR3 loop is CASSSSGTGEAFF. In DNA form, the CDR3 reads TGTGCCAGCAGTTCCTCCGGGACAGGCGAAGCTTTCTTT. The rearrangement links TRBV27 to TRBJ1-1; 8 bases agree with TRBD1. Losses at the gene ends were 4 bases for V and 8 bases for J; bases not matched to a gene: 6. This CDR3 comprises 13 residues. Germline CDR1 MNHEY, CDR2 SMNVEV (reference sequence).

V gene TRBV27 combines with J gene TRBJ1-2; TRBD1 matches 7 bases. This CDR3 has 14 amino acids. Germline V gives CDR1 MNHEY, CDR2 SMNVEV (reference sequence). V trimming: 7 bases; J trimming: 7 bases; junction bases outside the gene matches: 12. CDR3 DNA: TGTGCCAGCAAACAACAGGGGCCCTGGGGTGGCTACACCTTC. It codes for CASKQQGPWGGYTF.

This clone was detected once. The V call is TRBV28, the J call TRBJ1-1, with 7 bases identical to TRBD1. The CDR3 consists of 15 residues. Germline assignment: CDR1 MDHEN and CDR2 SYDVKM. Trimming cost V 5 bases and J 4 bases; bases outside gene matches: 10. CDR3 sequence reads: CASSLSTGRGTEAFF. The CDR3 DNA sequence: TGTGCCAGCAGTCTCTCGACAGGGAGAGGCACTGAAGCTTTCTTT. Supplemented by reference TRBV28 and TRBJ1-1, the full variable domain reads DVKVTQSSRYLVKRTGEKVFLECVQDMDHENMFWYRQDPGLGLRLIYFSYDVKMKEKGDIPEGYSVSREKKERFSLILESASTNQTSMYLCASSLSTGRGTEAFFGQGTRLTVV.

The J gene is TRBJ2-7, the V gene TRBV11-2; tentative D call: TRBD2 (5 bases). V lost 3 bases and J lost 1, with 10 bases in between. Germline V CDR1 and CDR2: SGHAT, FQNNGV. The CDR3 consists of 14 residues. CDR3 region: CASSFSRGSYEQYF. The CDR3 nucleotides are TGTGCCAGCAGCTTCTCCCGGGGTTCCTACGAGCAGTACTTC. The full variable domain, completed using reference TRBV11-2 and TRBJ2-7, is EAGVAQSPRYKIIEKRQSVAFWCNPISGHATLYWYQQILGQGPKLLIQFQNNGVVDDSQLPKDRFSAERLKGVDSTLKIQPAKLEDSAVYLCASSFSRGSYEQYFGPGTRLTVT.

The chain employs TRBV7-9 and TRBJ2-7, with 10 positions matching TRBD2. Germline V gives CDR1 SEHNR, CDR2 FQNEAQ (reference sequence). V shed 0 bases and J 4 bases; nucleotides not matched to a gene: 3. The CDR3 has 15 residues. CDR3 DNA sequence: TGTGCCAGCAGCTTAGCCGGACTAGCGGTTTACGAGCAGTACTTC. Translated, it gives CASSLAGLAVYEQYF.

This clone was seen a single time. This chain connects TRBV7-8 to TRBJ1-2; 7 bases are a match to TRBD1. From germline, CDR1 is SGHVS and CDR2 FQNEAQ. With V trimmed by 2 bases and J by 1 base, 4 bases remained unmatched. This CDR3 is built from 15 residues. The CDR3 DNA reads as TGTGCCAGCAGCTTACGGACAGGCTATAACTATGGCTACACCTTC. This sequence encodes CASSLRTGYNYGYTF.

J is TRBJ2-3 and V is TRBV11-2, with D possibly TRBD2 on 6 matching bases. Germline values: CDR1 SGHAT, CDR2 FQNNGV. This CDR3 is built from 13 residues. V was clipped by 0 bases and J by 12 bases, with 13 bases between them. CDR3 in amino acids: CASSLDQELAQYF. The DNA of the CDR3 is TGTGCCAGCAGCTTAGATCAAGAACTAGCTCAGTATTTT. Together with reference TRBV11-2 and TRBJ2-3, the CDR3 gives the full variable domain: EAGVAQSPRYKIIEKRQSVAFWCNPISGHATLYWYQQILGQGPKLLIQFQNNGVVDDSQLPKDRFSAERLKGVDSTLKIQPAKLEDSAVYLCASSLDQELAQYFGPGTRLTVL.

The chain recombines TRBV4-2 with TRBJ1-2; D is undetermined. Germline V gives CDR1 LGHNA, CDR2 YNFKEQ. V lost 1 base and J lost 1, with 10 bases in between. The CDR3 is 15 residues long. The CDR3 spells CASSQGAGSNYGYTF. As DNA, the CDR3 is TGTGCCAGCAGCCAAGGGGCGGGAAGTAACTATGGCTACACCTTC.

The V and J genes are TRBV6-6 and TRBJ1-1; 11 bases fit TRBD1. Germline CDR1 MNHNY, CDR2 SVGAGI (reference sequence). V was pared by 7 bases and J by 5 bases, with 6 bases of the junction left unmatched. The length of the CDR3 is 14 residues. CDR3 residues: CASNRDRGITEAFF. CDR3 in DNA: TGTGCCAGCAACCGGGACAGGGGGATTACTGAAGCTTTCTTT.

The chain joins TRBV28 to TRBJ2-7, with D uncertain. Germline V gene data show CDR1 as MDHEN and CDR2 as SYDVKM. Trimming removed 5 bases from V and 6 bases from J, with 14 bases in between. The CDR3 totals 13 residues. The CDR3 loop is CASSAPPSGEQYF. CDR3 DNA sequence: TGTGCCAGCAGTGCACCCCCGAGTGGCGAGCAGTACTTC.

The chain couples TRBV10-1 to TRBJ2-3; TRBD2 aligns across 12 bases. This CDR3 region has 16 residues. The ends lost 3 bases at V and 1 base at J; junction bases unmatched: 2. Looked up from germline, CDR1 is WNHNN and CDR2 is SYGVQD (reference sequence). The DNA for the CDR3 is TGCGCCAGCAGTGATAGGACTAGCGGGGGCACAGATACGCAGTATTTT. Amino acids: CASSDRTSGGTDTQYF.

The chain employs TRBV13 and TRBJ1-3; D is uncertain. This CDR3 contains 12 residues. Trimming stripped 6 bases from V and 5 bases from J, with 8 bases between. From germline, CDR1 is PRHDT and CDR2 FYEKMQ (reference sequence). The CDR3 is CASSRNRNTIYF. CDR3 in DNA: TGTGCCAGCAGTCGAAATAGAAACACCATATATTTT.

The chain is built from TRBV5-1 and TRBJ2-7, with D tentatively TRBD2 (7 bases). Trimming stripped 3 bases from V and 2 bases from J, with 15 bases between. The germline CDR1 and CDR2 sequences are SGHRS and YFSETQ. The CDR3 extends over 15 amino acids. CDR3 sequence: CASSWSGGSTYEQYF. The CDR3 DNA reads as TGCGCCAGCAGCTGGTCGGGGGGCTCTACCTACGAGCAGTACTTC.